Following are 25 T cell receptor beta chains from one sample sequenced in a study of T cell responses to AZD1222 COVID-19 vaccine. Method: immunoSEQ multiplex PCR; TCRdb's copy keeps in-frame clones and lacks some. The sample has about 74,000 clones, just over 85% seen once. The sample was peripheral blood, taken on day 0 of AZD1222 vaccination. These receptor sequences come from an adult in good health.

The chain couples TRBV19 to TRBJ1-3; D not resolved. Trimming cost V 5 bases and J 0 bases, with 8 bases left between them. CDR3 length equals 14 residues. Germline lookup yields CDR1 LNHDA and CDR2 SQIVND (reference sequence). The CDR3 loop is CASSRANSGNTIYF. The CDR3 region has the DNA TGTGCCAGTAGTCGGGCGAACTCTGGAAACACCATATATTTT.

The chain joins TRBV19 to TRBJ1-5, with 7 nucleotides matching TRBD1. Trimming removed 10 bases from V and 0 bases from J; junction bases left unmatched: 9. CDR1 LNHDA and CDR2 SQIVND come from the germline V gene (reference sequence). The CDR3 is 15 amino acids. The CDR3 protein is CATDSGQHSNQPQHF. The DNA for the CDR3 is TGTGCCACTGATTCGGGACAGCATAGCAATCAGCCCCAGCATTTT.

This clone was seen a handful of times. The chain recombines TRBV3-1 (or the pseudogene TRBV3-2) with TRBJ1-4, with D uncertain. The V end was cut by 4 bases, the J end by 6 bases, with 9 bases between. This CDR3 comprises 13 residues. The V gene's germline CDR1 is LGHDT and CDR2 YNNKEL (reference sequence). The CDR3 loop reads CASSRGEDEKLFF. The DNA of the CDR3 is TGTGCCAGCAGCCGTGGGGAGGATGAAAAACTGTTTTTT.

The genes are TRBV5-6 and TRBJ1-6; 9 nucleotides match TRBD1. Germline V gene data show CDR1 as SGHDT and CDR2 as YYEEEE. The CDR3 spans 15 residues. V trimming: 4 bases; J trimming: 7 bases; junction bases outside the gene matches: 6. This CDR3 reads CASSAGTGFNSPLHF. The CDR3 coding sequence is TGTGCCAGCAGCGCCGGGACAGGGTTCAATTCACCCCTCCACTTT. The whole variable domain, filled in from reference TRBV5-6 and TRBJ1-6, reads DAGVTQSPTHLIKTRGQQVTLRCSPKSGHDTVSWYQQALGQGPQFIFQYYEEEERQRGNFPDRFSGHQFPNYSSELNVNALLLGDSALYLCASSAGTGFNSPLHFGNGTRLTVT.

The chain uses TRBV3-1 (or the pseudogene TRBV3-2) and TRBJ2-1, with TRBD2 matching 8 bases. Germline V gene sequence: CDR1 LGHDT, CDR2 YNNKEL (reference sequence). This CDR3 region has 16 residues. The J segment lost 8 bases and the V segment lost 2 bases, leaving 11 bases of the junction unmatched. The CDR3, as DNA: TGTGCCAGCAGCCAACCCCGTTTAGCGGGAAACTATGAGCAGTTCTTC. It codes for CASSQPRLAGNYEQFF.

This chain links TRBV2 with TRBJ2-3, with TRBD2 as a possible D gene (6 bases). This CDR3 spans 14 amino acids. Germline CDR1 reads SNHLY; CDR2 reads FYNNEI. V was pared by 11 bases and J by 1 base, with 16 bases between. The CDR3: CASKPASGTDTQYF. CDR3 in DNA: TGTGCCTCAAAGCCGGCTAGCGGCACAGATACGCAGTATTTT.

This clone came up once. The genes are TRBV29-1 and TRBJ2-1, with D maybe TRBD1 (5 bases). V lost 5 bases to trimming and J lost 4 bases, with 9 bases between them. CDR3 length: 12 amino acids. Germline V lookup: CDR1 SQVTM, CDR2 ANQGSEA. CDR3 loop: CSVWTPYNEQFF. CDR3 sequence (DNA): TGCAGCGTTTGGACACCGTACAATGAGCAGTTCTTC.

The chain employs TRBV2 and TRBJ2-5; D is possibly TRBD1 (5 bases). The V gene's germline CDR1 is SNHLY and CDR2 FYNNEI. V lost 8 bases to trimming and J lost 2 bases, with 15 bases between them. The CDR3 runs 14 residues. In DNA, the CDR3 is TGTGCCAGCCTGAAGGGGCAGATACAAGAGACCCAGTACTTC. It translates to CASLKGQIQETQYF.

This rearrangement joins TRBV27 to TRBJ2-5, with no clear D. V was shortened by 5 bases and J by 1 base, with 5 bases between the two germline ends. This CDR3 contains 12 residues. The germline V gene has CDR1 MNHEY and CDR2 SMNVEV (reference sequence). The CDR3 bases are TGTGCCAGCAGTGCCTCCCAAGAGACCCAGTACTTC. Translating it yields CASSASQETQYF.

The chain carries TRBV7-2 and TRBJ1-1; 9 bases map to TRBD1. Unmatched junction bases numbered 8, after V lost 8 bases and J lost 1 base. CDR3 length equals 15 residues. Germline V gives CDR1 SGHTA, CDR2 FQGNSA. In DNA, the CDR3 is TGTGCCAGCTCTATCCAGGGACAGGGGAACACTGAAGCTTTCTTT. This encodes CASSIQGQGNTEAFF.

The genes are TRBV6-6 and TRBJ2-1, with 12 positions matching TRBD2. Germline V gene data show CDR1 as MNHNY and CDR2 as SVGAGI (reference sequence). Trimming cost V 5 bases and J 7 bases; bases outside gene matches: 6. This CDR3 is 15 amino acids long. This CDR3 is CASSLRLAGVNEQFF. CDR3 DNA: TGTGCCAGCAGTCTGAGACTAGCGGGAGTTAATGAGCAGTTCTTC.

This clone has a count of ten or more. The J gene is TRBJ2-3, the V gene TRBV27, with D hard to call. Trimming stripped 5 bases from V and 0 bases from J, with 6 bases between. The CDR3 spans 13 residues. Germline V gene data show CDR1 as MNHEY and CDR2 as SMNVEV (reference sequence). CDR3 DNA: TGTGCCAGCAGTCCACTGAGCACAGATACGCAGTATTTT. Translating gives CASSPLSTDTQYF.

The genes are TRBV6-2 or TRBV6-3 and TRBJ1-1, with unresolved D. This CDR3 is built from 12 residues. Trimming removed 0 bases from V and 8 bases from J, with 7 bases in between. Germline V CDR1 and CDR2: MNHEY, SVGEGT. In DNA, the CDR3 is TGTGCCAGCAGTTACTCGAGGGCAGAAGCTTTCTTT. Residues: CASSYSRAEAFF.

A note on this clone: At one end, the junction sequence differs from germline, possibly due to a read error. Other DNA sequences in this sample translate to the same CDR3. The V and J genes are TRBV6-6 and TRBJ1-2; the D is unclear. This CDR3 is 13 amino acids long. Germline V lookup: CDR1 MNHNY, CDR2 SVGAGI (reference sequence). The CDR3 reads CASSQWPTVGYTF. The CDR3 DNA reads TGTGCCAGCAGTCAGTGGCCCACAGTTGGCTATACCTTC.

This chain links TRBV19 with TRBJ1-2; maybe TRBD1 (5 bases). Germline values: CDR1 LNHDA, CDR2 SQIVND (reference sequence). V was clipped by 5 bases and J by 6 bases, with 13 bases between them. The CDR3 length is 13 residues. CDR3 sequence reads: CASSEQGFDGYTF. CDR3 DNA: TGTGCCAGTAGTGAGCAGGGATTTGATGGCTACACCTTC.

The chain links TRBV9 to TRBJ2-1; 11 bases are shared with TRBD2. This CDR3 is built from 16 residues. The V segment lost 4 bases and the J segment 8 bases; nucleotides outside the gene matches: 11. The germline gives CDR1 SGDLS, CDR2 YYNGEE. The CDR3 is CASSSGVLAGEDEQFF. The CDR3 DNA reads as TGTGCCAGCAGCTCCGGAGTACTAGCGGGAGAGGATGAGCAGTTCTTC.

This chain uses TRBV28 with TRBJ2-7; 8 bases agree with TRBD2. V lost 0 bases to trimming and J lost 1 base; unmatched junction nucleotides: 5. There are 16 residues in the CDR3. From germline, CDR1 is MDHEN and CDR2 SYDVKM. The CDR3, as DNA: TGTGCCAGCAGTTTATGGGGTACTAGCGGTTCCTACGAGCAGTACTTC. Protein: CASSLWGTSGSYEQYF.

The DNA of the CDR3 is TGTGCCAGCAGCTTAGGGGACAGGGGGGACGAGCAGTACTTC. Its protein product is CASSLGDRGDEQYF. The chain is built from TRBV7-2 and TRBJ2-7, with 11 nucleotides matching TRBD1. The J segment lost 5 bases and the V segment lost 1 base, leaving 1 base of the junction unmatched. Germline CDR1 reads SGHTA; CDR2 reads FQGNSA. CDR3 size: 14 residues.

The rearrangement uses TRBV5-1 and TRBJ1-1; TRBD1 agrees at 9 bases. Germline V lookup: CDR1 SGHRS, CDR2 YFSETQ. This CDR3 has 16 residues. Trimming cost V 4 bases and J 0 bases; bases outside gene matches: 7. The CDR3 DNA reads as TGCGCCAGCAGCAGGACAGGGGACCTATTGAACACTGAAGCTTTCTTT. Protein product: CASSRTGDLLNTEAFF.

The count of this clone is one. The rearrangement links TRBV6-5 to TRBJ2-3; D may be TRBD2 (6 bases). This CDR3 is 15 amino acids long. Germline lookup yields CDR1 MNHEY and CDR2 SVGAGI. Trimming removed 5 bases at V and 3 bases at J, with 15 bases between. The CDR3 nucleotides are TGTGCCAGCAGTCGTAAGCGGGCTGGGACAGATACGCAGTATTTT. Translation gives CASSRKRAGTDTQYF.

As regards this clone: The germline gene is not matched at one end of the junction; a read error may be the cause. The J gene is TRBJ1-5, the V gene TRBV2; no clear D. The germline CDR1 and CDR2 sequences are SNHLY and FYNNEI. This CDR3 is built from 15 residues. In nucleotides, the CDR3 is TGTGCCAGCAGTTTAAATCAAGTTAGCCATCAGCCCCAGCATTTT. Protein: CASSLNQVSHQPQHF.

V usage is TRBV29-1 and J usage is TRBJ1-2, with TRBD1 as a possible D gene (5 bases). V lost 6 bases to trimming and J lost 6 bases, with 14 bases between them. The germline V gene encodes CDR1 SQVTM and CDR2 ANQGSEA. The CDR3 has 12 residues. In DNA form, the CDR3 reads TGCAGCGTCCCCGAGACGGGGGATGGCTACACCTTC. Translation: CSVPETGDGYTF.

The chain carries TRBV7-9 and TRBJ1-4; D uncertain. Looked up from germline, CDR1 is SEHNR and CDR2 is FQNEAQ (reference sequence). This CDR3 is built from 15 residues. V was cut by 5 bases and J by 1 base, with 11 bases left in between. The CDR3 region has the DNA TGTGCCAGCAGCCCCGGTGGAAGAACTAATGAAAAACTGTTTTTT. It codes for CASSPGGRTNEKLFF.

To note about this clone: Other DNA variants within this sample encode the same CDR3. CDR3 in DNA: TGTGCCAGCAGCCTGGGACAGGGGTTTGACGAGCAGTACTTC. Its translation is CASSLGQGFDEQYF. This chain connects TRBV5-4 to TRBJ2-7, with TRBD1 matching over 10 bases. After removal of 4 bases from V and 5 bases from J, the junction contained 6 bases not matched to a gene. The CDR3 covers 14 residues. Germline V gene sequence: CDR1 SGHNT, CDR2 YYREEE (reference sequence). Variable domain in full (rest from reference TRBV5-4 and TRBJ2-7): ETGVTQSPTHLIKTRGQQVTLRCSSQSGHNTVSWYQQALGQGPQFIFQYYREEENGRGNFPPRFSGLQFPNYSSELNVNALELDDSALYLCASSLGQGFDEQYFGPGTRLTVT.

V gene TRBV5-4 combines with J gene TRBJ1-3; D unclear. Trimming removed 0 bases at V and 2 bases at J, with 9 bases between. This CDR3 comprises 15 residues. Germline V lookup: CDR1 SGHNT, CDR2 YYREEE (reference sequence). The CDR3 DNA follows: TGTGCCAGCAGCTTGGATCCGCCTCCTGGAAACACCATATATTTT. It is translated as CASSLDPPPGNTIYF.